The 22 T cell receptor beta chains below were found in one sample sequenced in a study of regulatory dendritic cells for organ transplantation. Sequencing was performed with immunoSEQ multiplex PCR; in TCRdb, only in-frame clones are kept and a portion is missing. The profile shows about 29,000 clones, around 84% of them singletons. The sequenced sample consisted of naive CD4+ T cells from blood. Subset: CD45RA+ naive T cells. These receptors originate from a human donor in good health.

The J gene is TRBJ1-5, the V gene TRBV10-3; D gene ambiguous. From germline, CDR1 is ENHRY and CDR2 SYGVKD. The length of the CDR3 is 13 residues. V lost 0 bases and J lost 6, with 6 bases in between. CDR3 region: CAISESRAQPQHF. The DNA for the CDR3 is TGTGCCATCAGTGAGTCGAGAGCTCAGCCCCAGCATTTT.

The J gene is TRBJ1-1, the V gene TRBV10-1; D remains ambiguous. V was cut by 11 bases and J by 6 bases, with 13 bases left in between. The CDR3 sequence is 11 residues long. The germline V gene has CDR1 WNHNN and CDR2 SYGVQD (reference sequence). The CDR3: CAPRRESEAFF. The CDR3 DNA reads as TGCGCCCCGCGCCGGGAATCTGAAGCTTTCTTT.

The chain has TRBV5-4 and TRBJ1-2, with TRBD1 matching 7 bases. Trimming at V came to 3 bases and at J to 5 bases, leaving 4 bases not matched to a gene. This CDR3 has 13 amino acids. Germline lookup yields CDR1 SGHNT and CDR2 YYREEE (reference sequence). CDR3 loop: CASSSTGEYGYTF. In DNA form, the CDR3 reads TGTGCCAGCAGCTCTACAGGGGAATATGGCTACACCTTC.

CDR3 region: CASSQISQRGDHEQFF. In DNA form, the CDR3 reads TGTGCCAGCAGCCAGATAAGCCAGCGGGGGGACCATGAGCAGTTCTTC. The chain recombines TRBV11-2 with TRBJ2-1; 9 bases map to TRBD2. V was pared by 5 bases and J by 8 bases, with 13 bases of the junction left unmatched. Germline CDR1 is SGHAT and CDR2 is FQNNGV. This CDR3 contains 16 residues.

This sequence joins TRBV25-1 and TRBJ1-1, with TRBD1 as a possible D gene (5 bases). The CDR3 is 14 amino acids. V dropped 3 bases and J dropped 5 bases, with 13 bases sitting between them. Germline CDR1 and CDR2: MGHDK and SYGVNS. The DNA of the CDR3 is TGTGCCAGCAGTGACGTTGGGGCGAGGACTGAAGCTTTCTTT. Amino acids: CASSDVGARTEAFF.

The chain joins TRBV6-1 to TRBJ1-5, with D perhaps TRBD1 (6 bases). Germline V lookup: CDR1 MNHNS, CDR2 SASEGT. This CDR3 is 14 amino acids long. Trimming left V 5 bases short and J 4 bases short, with 12 bases between. The CDR3 DNA is TGTGCCAGCAGTCAACAGGGTGCAAATCAGCCCCAGCATTTT. It is translated as CASSQQGANQPQHF.

This rearrangement joins TRBV5-1 to TRBJ2-1; TRBD1 agrees at 10 bases. Trimming cost V 4 bases and J 2 bases; bases outside gene matches: 12. CDR1 and CDR2 (germline): SGHRS, YFSETQ. This CDR3 is 18 amino acids long. CDR3 DNA: TGCGCCAGCAGCATTCGACAGGGGGCCTACACCCCCTACAATGAGCAGTTCTTC. It yields the protein CASSIRQGAYTPYNEQFF.

V is TRBV5-1 and J is TRBJ1-6; maybe TRBD1 (5 bases). Germline V lookup: CDR1 SGHRS, CDR2 YFSETQ. The CDR3 totals 19 residues. V was shortened by 0 bases and J by 0 bases, with 16 bases between the two germline ends. The CDR3 DNA is TGCGCCAGCAGCTTGGCGAAATTGGGGCTCGGCTCCTATAATTCACCCCTCCACTTT. Its translation: CASSLAKLGLGSYNSPLHF.

The rearrangement links TRBV7-2 to TRBJ2-7; a possible D gene is TRBD1 (6 bases). The V end was cut by 2 bases, the J end by 5 bases, with 7 bases between. Germline V gives CDR1 SGHTA, CDR2 FQGNSA. The CDR3 contains 12 residues. DNA of the CDR3: TGTGCCAGCAGCTTAACAGGGAACGAGCAGTACTTC. This gives the protein CASSLTGNEQYF.

This clone was recorded once. This rearrangement joins TRBV2 to TRBJ2-3; 10 bases match TRBD2. Germline CDR1 reads SNHLY; CDR2 reads FYNNEI. The CDR3 runs to 17 residues. V dropped 0 bases and J dropped 4; count of bases not matched to a gene: 7. The CDR3 region is CASSEAPVAGGSDTQYF. The CDR3 region has the DNA TGTGCCAGCAGTGAAGCCCCTGTAGCGGGGGGATCAGATACGCAGTATTTT.

The chain joins TRBV4-1 to TRBJ1-6, with a weak D call TRBD1 (5 bases). This CDR3 has 15 residues. The germline CDR1 and CDR2 sequences are MGHRA and YSYEKL. V gave up 0 bases and J gave up 10 bases, with 13 bases separating them. CDR3 region: CASSQDPGDESPLHF. CDR3 DNA: TGCGCCAGCAGCCAAGATCCGGGGGACGAATCACCCCTCCACTTT.

V and J are TRBV6-6 and TRBJ2-7; 13 bases map to TRBD2. CDR1 and CDR2 (germline): MNHNY, SVGAGI (reference sequence). The CDR3 sequence is 13 residues long. V dropped 6 bases and J dropped 7; count of bases not matched to a gene: 3. In DNA form, the CDR3 reads TGTGCCAGCAGCTCACTAGCGGGGGGGGAGCAGTACTTC. Protein sequence: CASSSLAGGEQYF.

The V gene is TRBV7-2, the J gene TRBJ2-5, with a weak D call TRBD2 (6 bases). V lost 2 bases and J 5 bases, leaving 15 bases between the germline ends. CDR1 and CDR2 from the germline V gene are SGHTA and FQGNSA. This CDR3 contains 15 residues. CDR3 nucleotides: TGTGCCAGCAGCTTATCCCGCGGGGTTGCGGAGACCCAGTACTTC. As protein: CASSLSRGVAETQYF.

Only one count was recorded for this clone. V gene TRBV29-1 combines with J gene TRBJ1-2; weak D call: TRBD1 (5 bases). Trimming left V 7 bases short and J 2 bases short, with 14 bases between. The germline CDR1 and CDR2 sequences are SQVTM and ANQGSEA. The CDR3 has 13 residues. The chain's CDR3 is CSDEGRGNYGYTF. The CDR3 DNA reads as TGCAGCGACGAAGGTCGGGGGAACTATGGCTACACCTTC.

The rearrangement uses TRBV7-2 and TRBJ2-2; 7 nucleotides align to TRBD1. V was clipped by 1 base and J by 0 bases; unmatched bases: 2. CDR3 length equals 16 residues. CDR1 SGHTA and CDR2 FQGNSA come from the germline V gene. The chain's CDR3 is CASSLVGGSNTGELFF. The CDR3 DNA reads as TGTGCCAGCAGCTTAGTAGGGGGCTCGAACACCGGGGAGCTGTTTTTT.

This sequence joins TRBV19 and TRBJ1-1; 9 bases fit TRBD1. Trimming removed 9 bases from V and 3 bases from J; junction bases left unmatched: 5. CDR1 LNHDA and CDR2 SQIVND come from the germline V gene (reference sequence). CDR3 length: 13 residues. CDR3 sequence: CASQRDRDTEAFF. CDR3 DNA: TGTGCCAGCCAAAGGGACAGGGACACTGAAGCTTTCTTT. The full variable domain, completed using reference TRBV19 and TRBJ1-1, is DGGITQSPKYLFRKEGQNVTLSCEQNLNHDAMYWYRQDPGQGLRLIYYSQIVNDFQKGDIAEGYSVSREKKESFPLTVTSAQKNPTAFYLCASQRDRDTEAFFGQGTRLTVV.

This clone was seen once. J is TRBJ1-3 and V is TRBV5-1; 9 nucleotides agree with TRBD1. The CDR3 runs to 15 residues. Germline V gives CDR1 SGHRS, CDR2 YFSETQ. Losses at the gene ends were 7 bases for V and 3 bases for J; bases not matched to a gene: 8. The CDR3 DNA reads as TGCGCCAGCCGGACCGGGACAGGGTTTGGAAACACCATATATTTT. This translates into CASRTGTGFGNTIYF.

V gene TRBV2 combines with J gene TRBJ1-5, with D unclear. V lost 4 bases and J lost 4, with 14 bases in between. CDR1 and CDR2 from the germline V gene are SNHLY and FYNNEI. The CDR3 consists of 15 residues. Here the CDR3 reads CASSVREGGNQPQHF. The CDR3 DNA is TGTGCCAGCAGTGTTAGAGAGGGAGGGAATCAGCCCCAGCATTTT.

V is TRBV5-4 and J is TRBJ2-3, with 10 bases aligning to TRBD1. Germline loops: CDR1 SGHNT, CDR2 YYREEE (reference sequence). V lost 5 bases, J lost 5 bases, and 5 bases stayed unmatched. This CDR3 has 14 residues. Here the CDR3 DNA reads TGTGCCAGCAGTTCGACAGGGGGCGAAGATACGCAGTATTTT. Encoded protein: CASSSTGGEDTQYF.

The chain carries TRBV7-8 and TRBJ1-4; no clear D. Germline V gene sequence: CDR1 SGHVS, CDR2 FQNEAQ. This CDR3 is built from 13 residues. V was trimmed by 4 bases and J by 7 bases, leaving 10 bases between them. This chain's CDR3 is CASSSGFIEKLFF. The CDR3 region has the DNA TGTGCCAGCAGCTCGGGTTTTATTGAAAAACTGTTTTTT.

This clone came up a few times. The rearrangement joins TRBV10-3 to TRBJ1-2; TRBD1 aligns across 8 bases. CDR3 length: 15 residues. V shed 7 bases, J shed 0 bases, and the junction held 7 bases outside the gene matches. In germline, CDR1 is ENHRY, CDR2 SYGVKD. The CDR3 DNA sequence: TGTGCCATCACTGACGGACAGGGCCCTAACTATGGCTACACCTTC. Translated: CAITDGQGPNYGYTF.

V is TRBV7-8 and J is TRBJ1-5; TRBD1 is a possible D gene (6 bases). Germline V gene data show CDR1 as SGHVS and CDR2 as FQNEAQ. The CDR3 length is 18 residues. Trimming cost V 2 bases and J 2 bases, with 19 bases left between them. The CDR3 DNA follows: TGTGCCAGCAGCTTAAGTCCTCGGACAGACGGTGGCAATCAGCCCCAGCATTTT. Translation gives CASSLSPRTDGGNQPQHF.